The entry that follows covers one T cell receptor (beta chain) sequence. The source of the sample is a study of T cell responses to AZD1222 COVID-19 vaccine. Whole-study context: Second-dose intervals near 4 or 12 weeks were combined.

The CDR3 has 13 amino acids. CDR1 is SEHNR, CDR2 FQNEAQ, per germline (reference sequence). Trimming stripped 2 bases from V and 5 bases from J, with 9 bases between. Sequencing used immunoSEQ multiplex PCR; TCRdb keeps in-frame clones, though not all of them. The sample has around 91,000 clones, 88% seen once. The sequencing used peripheral blood, collected on day 0 of AZD1222 vaccination. The chain is built from TRBV7-9 and TRBJ2-5; either TRBD1 or TRBD2 may fit D (6 bases each). This clonotype was obtained from an adult in good health. CDR3 in DNA: TGTGCCAGCAGCTTAAGGGGGGTCGAGACCCAGTACTTC. Protein: CASSLRGVETQYF.